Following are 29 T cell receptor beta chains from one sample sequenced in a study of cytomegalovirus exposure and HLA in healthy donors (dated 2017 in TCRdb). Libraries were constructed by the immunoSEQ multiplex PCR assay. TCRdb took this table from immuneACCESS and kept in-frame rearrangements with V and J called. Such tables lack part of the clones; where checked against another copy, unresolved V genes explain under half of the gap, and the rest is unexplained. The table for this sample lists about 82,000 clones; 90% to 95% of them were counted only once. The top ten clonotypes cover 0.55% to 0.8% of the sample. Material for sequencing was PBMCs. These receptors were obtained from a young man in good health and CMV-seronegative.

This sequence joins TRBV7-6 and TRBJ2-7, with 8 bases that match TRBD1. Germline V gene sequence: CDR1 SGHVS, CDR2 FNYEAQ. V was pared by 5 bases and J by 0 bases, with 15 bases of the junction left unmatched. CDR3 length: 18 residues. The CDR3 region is CASSQGALGRTSSYEQYF. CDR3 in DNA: TGTGCCAGCAGCCAGGGGGCCCTGGGACGTACTAGCTCCTACGAGCAGTACTTC.

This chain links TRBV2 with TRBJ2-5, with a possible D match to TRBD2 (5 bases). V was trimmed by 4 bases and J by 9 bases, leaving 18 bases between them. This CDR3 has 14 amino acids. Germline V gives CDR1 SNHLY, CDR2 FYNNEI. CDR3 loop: CASSVYAAPGAQYF. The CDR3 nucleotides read TGTGCCAGCAGTGTTTACGCAGCGCCCGGGGCCCAGTACTTC.

The CDR3 bases are TGTGCCAGCAGCCTTTTGAACTATGGCTACACCTTC. Amino acids: CASSLLNYGYTF. The chain combines TRBV7-9 with TRBJ1-2; D is ambiguous. V was trimmed by 5 bases and J by 2 bases, leaving 6 bases between them. The CDR3 covers 12 residues. Looked up from germline, CDR1 is SEHNR and CDR2 is FQNEAQ (reference sequence).

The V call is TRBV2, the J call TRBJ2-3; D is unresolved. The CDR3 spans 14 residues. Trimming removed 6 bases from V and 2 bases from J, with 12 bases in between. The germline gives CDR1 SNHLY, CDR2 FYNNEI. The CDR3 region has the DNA TGTGCCAGCAGCCGAGCCCTTTACACAGATACGCAGTATTTT. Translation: CASSRALYTDTQYF.

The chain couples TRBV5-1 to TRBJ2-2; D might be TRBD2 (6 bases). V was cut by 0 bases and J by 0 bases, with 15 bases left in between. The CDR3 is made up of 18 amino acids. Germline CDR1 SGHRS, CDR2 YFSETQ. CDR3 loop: CASSLVGGMGTNTGELFF. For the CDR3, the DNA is TGCGCCAGCAGCTTGGTCGGCGGGATGGGGACGAACACCGGGGAGCTGTTTTTT.

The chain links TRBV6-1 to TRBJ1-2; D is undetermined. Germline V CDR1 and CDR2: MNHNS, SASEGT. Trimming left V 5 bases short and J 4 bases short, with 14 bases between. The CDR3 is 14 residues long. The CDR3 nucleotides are TGTGCCAGCAGTCCCCTTTTAGGGAGCTATGGCTACACCTTC. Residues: CASSPLLGSYGYTF.

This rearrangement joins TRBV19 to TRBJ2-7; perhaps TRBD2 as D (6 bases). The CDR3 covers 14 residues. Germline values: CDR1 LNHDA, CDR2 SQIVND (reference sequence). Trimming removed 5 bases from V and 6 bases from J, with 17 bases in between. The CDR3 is CASSHGISGLEQYF. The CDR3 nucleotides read TGTGCCAGTAGTCATGGGATCTCGGGACTCGAGCAGTACTTC. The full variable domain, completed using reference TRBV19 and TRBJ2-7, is DGGITQSPKYLFRKEGQNVTLSCEQNLNHDAMYWYRQDPGQGLRLIYYSQIVNDFQKGDIAEGYSVSREKKESFPLTVTSAQKNPTAFYLCASSHGISGLEQYFGPGTRLTVT.

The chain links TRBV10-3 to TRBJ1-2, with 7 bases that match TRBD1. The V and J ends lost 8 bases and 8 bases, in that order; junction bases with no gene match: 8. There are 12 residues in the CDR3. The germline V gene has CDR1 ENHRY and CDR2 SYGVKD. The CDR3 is CAIQPTGKGYTF. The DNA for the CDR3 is TGTGCCATCCAACCGACAGGGAAGGGCTACACCTTC.

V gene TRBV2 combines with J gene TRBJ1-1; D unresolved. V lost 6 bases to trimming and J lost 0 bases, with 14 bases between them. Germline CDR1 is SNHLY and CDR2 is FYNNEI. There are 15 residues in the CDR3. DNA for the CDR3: TGTGCCAGCAGCGATTCTAGGACTGTGAACACTGAAGCTTTCTTT. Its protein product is CASSDSRTVNTEAFF.

The CDR3 nucleotides read TGTGCCAGCAAACCAGGACAGTACCAAGAGACCCAGTACTTC. Its protein is CASKPGQYQETQYF. The chain links TRBV18 to TRBJ2-5; D is possibly TRBD1 (6 bases). The CDR3 is 14 amino acids. Between the trimmed V and J ends, which lost 8 bases and 0 bases, there was a span of 13 bases. Germline CDR1 and CDR2: KGHSH and LQKENI.

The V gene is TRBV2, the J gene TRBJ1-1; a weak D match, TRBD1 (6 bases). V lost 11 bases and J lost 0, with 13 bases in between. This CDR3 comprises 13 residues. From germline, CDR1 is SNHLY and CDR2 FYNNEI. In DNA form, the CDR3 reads TGTGCCGGAAGGGACAATCTGAACACTGAAGCTTTCTTT. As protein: CAGRDNLNTEAFF.

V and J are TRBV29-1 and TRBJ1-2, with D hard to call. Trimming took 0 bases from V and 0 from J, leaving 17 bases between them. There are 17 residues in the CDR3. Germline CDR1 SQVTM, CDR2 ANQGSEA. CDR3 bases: TGCAGCGTTGAAGATCGGAGGTATCAACGCCCTAACTATGGCTACACCTTC. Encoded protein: CSVEDRRYQRPNYGYTF.

CDR3 protein: CAWSEFGRGHTEAFF. The CDR3 nucleotides read TGTGCCTGGAGTGAGTTCGGCAGGGGCCACACTGAAGCTTTCTTT. The chain joins TRBV30 to TRBJ1-1; weak D call: TRBD1 (6 bases). The CDR3 loop spans 15 amino acids. Germline CDR1 GTSNPN, CDR2 SVGIG (reference sequence). With 1 base removed from V and 3 bases from J, the gap between germline ends came to 15 bases.

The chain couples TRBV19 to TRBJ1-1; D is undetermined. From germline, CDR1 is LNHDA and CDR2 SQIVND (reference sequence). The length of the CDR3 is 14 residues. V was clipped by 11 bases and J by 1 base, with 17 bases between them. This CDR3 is CASIFRRENTEAFF. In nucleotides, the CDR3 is TGTGCCTCAATCTTCCGGAGGGAGAACACTGAAGCTTTCTTT.

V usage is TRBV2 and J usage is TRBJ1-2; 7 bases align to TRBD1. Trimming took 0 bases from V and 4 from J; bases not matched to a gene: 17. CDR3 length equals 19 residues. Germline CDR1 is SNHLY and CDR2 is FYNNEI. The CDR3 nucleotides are TGTGCCAGCAGTGAAGCGCCGGGACAGCTCCTACATCCCAGCTATGGCTACACCTTC. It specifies CASSEAPGQLLHPSYGYTF. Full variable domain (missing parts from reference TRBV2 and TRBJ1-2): EPEVTQTPSHQVTQMGQEVILRCVPISNHLYFYWYRQILGQKVEFLVSFYNNEISEKSEIFDDQFSVERPDGSNFTLKIRSTKLEDSAMYFCASSEAPGQLLHPSYGYTFGSGTRLTVV.

The CDR3 DNA sequence: TGTGCCAGTCGGATACTAGCGAACACCGGGGAGCTGTTTTTT. Translated, it gives CASRILANTGELFF. This chain links TRBV7-2 with TRBJ2-2; the D gene is possibly TRBD2 (5 bases). Trimming took off 9 bases at V and 0 bases at J, with 11 bases between the two ends. Looked up from germline, CDR1 is SGHTA and CDR2 is FQGNSA. The CDR3 is 14 amino acids.

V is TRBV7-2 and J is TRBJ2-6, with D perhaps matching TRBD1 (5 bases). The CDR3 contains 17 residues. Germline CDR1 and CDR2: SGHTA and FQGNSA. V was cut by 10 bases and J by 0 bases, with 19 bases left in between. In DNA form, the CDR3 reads TGTGCCACCAGGTCCGGGCAGGGTAGCTCTGGGGCCAACGTCCTGACTTTC. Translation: CATRSGQGSSGANVLTF. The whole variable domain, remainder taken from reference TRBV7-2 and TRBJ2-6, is GAGVSQSPSNKVTEKGKDVELRCDPISGHTALYWYRQSLGQGLEFLIYFQGNSAPDKSGLPSDRFSAERTGGSVSTLTIQRTQQEDSAVYLCATRSGQGSSGANVLTFGAGSRLTVL.

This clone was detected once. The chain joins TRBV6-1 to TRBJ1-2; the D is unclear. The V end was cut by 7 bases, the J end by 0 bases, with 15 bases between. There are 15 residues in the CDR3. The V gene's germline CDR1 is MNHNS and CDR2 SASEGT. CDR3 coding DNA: TGTGCCAGCACCTTCCTAGGGCGGGCTAACTATGGCTACACCTTC. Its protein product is CASTFLGRANYGYTF.

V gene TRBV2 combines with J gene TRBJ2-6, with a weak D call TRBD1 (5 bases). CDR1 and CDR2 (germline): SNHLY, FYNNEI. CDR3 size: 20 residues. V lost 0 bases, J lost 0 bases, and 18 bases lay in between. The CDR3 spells CASSEALRQWASSGANVLTF. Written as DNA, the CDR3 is TGTGCCAGCAGTGAAGCGCTGAGACAGTGGGCCTCCTCTGGGGCCAACGTCCTGACTTTC.

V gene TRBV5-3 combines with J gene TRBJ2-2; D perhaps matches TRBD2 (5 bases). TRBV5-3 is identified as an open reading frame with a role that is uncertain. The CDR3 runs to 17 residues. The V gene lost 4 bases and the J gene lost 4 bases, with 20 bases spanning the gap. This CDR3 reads CARSQRMTMIGTGELFF. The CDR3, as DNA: TGTGCCAGAAGCCAGAGGATGACTATGATTGGCACCGGGGAGCTGTTTTTT.

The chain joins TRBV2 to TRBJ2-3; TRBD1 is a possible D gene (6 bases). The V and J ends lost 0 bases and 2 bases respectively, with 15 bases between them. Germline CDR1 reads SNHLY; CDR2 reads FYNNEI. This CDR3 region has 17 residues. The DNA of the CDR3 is TGTGCCAGCAGTGAAGCACCAACCGGACAGTTCACAGATACGCAGTATTTT. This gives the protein CASSEAPTGQFTDTQYF.

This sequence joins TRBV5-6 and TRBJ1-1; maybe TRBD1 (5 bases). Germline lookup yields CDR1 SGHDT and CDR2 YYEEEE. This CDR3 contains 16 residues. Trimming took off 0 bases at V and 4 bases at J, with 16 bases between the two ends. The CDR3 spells CASSLVGSGLGTEAFF. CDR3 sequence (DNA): TGTGCCAGCAGCTTGGTGGGGTCAGGGTTGGGCACTGAAGCTTTCTTT.

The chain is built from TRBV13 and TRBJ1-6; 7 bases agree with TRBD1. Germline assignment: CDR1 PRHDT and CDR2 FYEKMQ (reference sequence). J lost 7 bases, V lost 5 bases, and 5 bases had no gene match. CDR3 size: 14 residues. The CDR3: CASSPGTANSPLHF. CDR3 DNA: TGTGCCAGCAGCCCCGGGACAGCGAATTCACCCCTCCACTTT. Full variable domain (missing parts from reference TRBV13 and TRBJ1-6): AAGVIQSPRHLIKEKRETATLKCYPIPRHDTVYWYQQGPGQDPQFLISFYEKMQSDKGSIPDRFSAQQFSDYHSELNMSSLELGDSALYFCASSPGTANSPLHFGNGTRLTVT.

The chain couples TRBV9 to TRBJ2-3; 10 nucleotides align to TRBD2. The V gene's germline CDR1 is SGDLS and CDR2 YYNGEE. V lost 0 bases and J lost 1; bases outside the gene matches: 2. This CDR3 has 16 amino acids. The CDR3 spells CASSVGGTSGTDTQYF. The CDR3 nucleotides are TGTGCCAGCAGCGTAGGGGGGACTAGCGGCACAGATACGCAGTATTTT.

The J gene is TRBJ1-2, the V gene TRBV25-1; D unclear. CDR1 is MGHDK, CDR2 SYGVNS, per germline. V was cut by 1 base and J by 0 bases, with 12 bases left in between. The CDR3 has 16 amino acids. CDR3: CASSESTARSNYGYTF. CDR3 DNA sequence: TGTGCCAGCAGTGAATCTACAGCCCGATCTAACTATGGCTACACCTTC.

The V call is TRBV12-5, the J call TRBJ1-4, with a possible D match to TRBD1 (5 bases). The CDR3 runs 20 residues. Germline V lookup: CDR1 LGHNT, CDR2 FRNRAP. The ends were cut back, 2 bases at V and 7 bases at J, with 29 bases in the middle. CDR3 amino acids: CASGLHNLGLGRGFGEKLFF. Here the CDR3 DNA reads TGTGCTAGTGGTTTGCACAACCTGGGACTTGGGAGGGGTTTCGGTGAAAAACTGTTTTTT.

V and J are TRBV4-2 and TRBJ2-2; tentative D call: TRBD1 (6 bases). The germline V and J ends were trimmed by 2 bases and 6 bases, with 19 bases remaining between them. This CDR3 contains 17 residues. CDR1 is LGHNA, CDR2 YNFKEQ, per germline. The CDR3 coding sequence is TGTGCCAGCAGCCAACTACTACAGGGTGGGCTATCCGGGGAGCTGTTTTTT. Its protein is CASSQLLQGGLSGELFF.

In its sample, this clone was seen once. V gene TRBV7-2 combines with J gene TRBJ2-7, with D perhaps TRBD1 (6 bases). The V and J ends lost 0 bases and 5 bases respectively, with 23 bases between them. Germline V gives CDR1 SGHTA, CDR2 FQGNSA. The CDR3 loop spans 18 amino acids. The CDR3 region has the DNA TGTGCCAGCAGCTTAGCGGGGGTAGGGGGAAGGTATGGAAACGAGCAGTACTTC. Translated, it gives CASSLAGVGGRYGNEQYF. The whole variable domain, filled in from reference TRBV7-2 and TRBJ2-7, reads GAGVSQSPSNKVTEKGKDVELRCDPISGHTALYWYRQSLGQGLEFLIYFQGNSAPDKSGLPSDRFSAERTGGSVSTLTIQRTQQEDSAVYLCASSLAGVGGRYGNEQYFGPGTRLTVT.

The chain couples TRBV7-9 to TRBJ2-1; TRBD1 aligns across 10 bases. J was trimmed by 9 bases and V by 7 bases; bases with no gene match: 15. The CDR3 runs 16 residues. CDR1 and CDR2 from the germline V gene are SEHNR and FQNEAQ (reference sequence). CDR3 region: CASNILRDRGIGEQFF. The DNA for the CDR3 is TGTGCCAGCAATATCCTACGGGACAGGGGAATCGGTGAGCAGTTCTTC. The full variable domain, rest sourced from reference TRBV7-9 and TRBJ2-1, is DTGVSQNPRHKITKRGQNVTFRCDPISEHNRLYWYRQTLGQGPEFLTYFQNEAQLEKSRLLSDRFSAERPKGSFSTLEIQRTEQGDSAMYLCASNILRDRGIGEQFFGPGTRLTVL.